Listed below are T cell receptor beta chains from one sample, sequenced in a study of T cell responses to AZD1222 COVID-19 vaccine. TCRdb's table, derived via immunoSEQ multiplex PCR, lists solely in-frame clones and lacks some. The data show under 80,000 clones, around 79% seen once. The material was peripheral blood, obtained on day 0 of MenACWY control vaccination. All receptors derive from an adult in good health. Both conserved end residues are part of each CDR3. Fields, in order: D gene, J gene, clone size, V gene, CDR3 protein, CDR3 DNA. D genes are given only for firm matches. Expanded clones get a size class; other rows say once, few or many, or leave the size out.

TRBD1,TRBJ1-1,.,TRBV5-8,CASSRGTGVNTEAFF,TGTGCCAGCAGCCGGGGGACAGGAGTGAACACTGAAGCTTTCTTT
TRBD2,TRBJ2-1,once,TRBV6-5,CASSLGGDYNEQFF,TGTGCCAGCAGCCTCGGGGGGGACTACAATGAGCAGTTCTTC
.,TRBJ1-6,.,TRBV2,CASSGHRTPAYSPLHF,TGTGCCAGCAGTGGACACCGGACTCCGGCATATTCACCCCTCCACTTT
TRBD1,TRBJ1-1,.,TRBV12-3/TRBV12-4,CASKTGINTEAFF,TGTGCCAGCAAGACAGGGATCAACACTGAAGCTTTCTTT
TRBD1,TRBJ1-1,.,TRBV2,CASSTGTGDTEAFF,TGTGCCAGCAGTACCGGGACAGGGGACACTGAAGCTTTCTTT
TRBD2,TRBJ2-1,.,TRBV5-1,CASSLVVFSGSGNEQFF,TGCGCCAGCAGCTTGGTCGTGTTTAGCGGGAGCGGAAATGAGCAGTTCTTC
.,TRBJ1-5,once,TRBV19,CASSITDSNQPQHF,TGTGCCAGTAGTATAACAGATAGCAATCAGCCCCAGCATTTT
TRBD1,TRBJ2-1,.,TRBV12-3/TRBV12-4,CASGTGVRNEQFF,TGTGCCAGCGGAACAGGGGTGAGGAATGAGCAGTTCTTC
TRBD1,TRBJ2-3,.,TRBV29-1,CSARLGTGGTDTQYF,TGCAGCGCCCGACTTGGGACAGGGGGGACAGATACGCAGTATTTT
TRBD2,TRBJ2-2,.,TRBV12-3/TRBV12-4,CASSGLAGGELFF,TGTGCCAGCAGTGGACTAGCAGGCGGGGAGCTGTTTTTT
TRBD2,TRBJ2-1,once,TRBV7-9,CASRPGLAGGGEQFF,TGTGCCAGCCGGCCCGGACTAGCGGGAGGCGGTGAGCAGTTCTTC
TRBD1,TRBJ2-7,.,TRBV9,CASSPDRGSYEQYF,TGTGCCAGCAGCCCAGACAGGGGGTCCTACGAGCAGTACTTC
TRBD1,TRBJ2-2,.,TRBV18,CASSPRGTGANTGELFF,TGTGCCAGCTCACCAAGGGGGACAGGGGCCAACACCGGGGAGCTGTTTTTT
TRBD1,TRBJ1-1,.,TRBV7-9,CASSSRQGARDTEAFF,TGTGCCAGCAGCTCCAGACAGGGGGCGCGAGACACTGAAGCTTTCTTT
.,TRBJ1-1,few,TRBV7-2,CASSPRVSREEAFF,TGTGCCAGCAGCCCTCGGGTCTCCCGGGAGGAAGCTTTCTTT
.,TRBJ1-5,.,TRBV21-1,CASRRSWVAGAQYSNQPQHF,TGTGCCAGCAGGCGAAGCTGGGTGGCAGGCGCCCAATATAGCAATCAGCCCCAGCATTTT
.,TRBJ1-2,.,TRBV4-1,CASSQGTYGYTF,TGCGCCAGCAGCCAAGGAACCTATGGCTACACCTTC
.,TRBJ2-7,.,TRBV6-5,CAPDSPTYEQYF,TGTGCCCCGGACAGCCCTACCTACGAGCAGTACTTC
.,TRBJ2-3,.,TRBV9,CASSVVGETDTQYF,TGTGCCAGCAGCGTAGTGGGAGAGACAGATACGCAGTATTTT
.,TRBJ2-2,.,TRBV11-2,CASSSSGGFGELFF,TGTGCCAGCAGCTCGTCCGGGGGTTTTGGGGAGCTGTTTTTT
.,TRBJ1-1,.,TRBV5-5,CASSLEATAPAAFF,TGTGCCAGCAGCTTGGAAGCTACCGCCCCGGCAGCTTTCTTT
TRBD2,TRBJ2-7,.,TRBV7-2,CASSSLPGLAYSYEQYF,TGTGCCAGCAGCTCCCTCCCCGGACTAGCGTACTCCTACGAGCAGTACTTC
.,TRBJ2-3,.,TRBV11-3,CASSLGGGGLGDTQYF,TGTGCCAGCAGCTTGGGAGGGGGAGGGTTGGGCGATACGCAGTATTTT
.,TRBJ2-1,.,TRBV27,CASSFTVAGEQFF,TGTGCCAGCAGTTTCACAGTCGCCGGTGAGCAGTTCTTC
TRBD1,TRBJ2-6,few,TRBV19,CASRTWGQRGSGANVLTF,TGTGCCAGTCGAACCTGGGGACAGAGGGGTTCTGGGGCCAACGTCCTGACTTTC
.,TRBJ2-2,.,TRBV27,CASSLYKEPGELFF,TGTGCCAGCAGTTTATATAAGGAACCCGGGGAGCTGTTTTTT
TRBD2,TRBJ2-2,.,TRBV4-3,CASSQDGLAGGTGELFF,TGCGCCAGCAGCCAAGATGGACTAGCGGGGGGCACCGGGGAGCTGTTTTTT
.,TRBJ2-2,.,TRBV7-2,CASRNGGRLAGELFF,TGTGCCAGCAGAAATGGGGGGCGCTTAGCCGGGGAGCTGTTTTTT
TRBD1,TRBJ2-6,.,TRBV19,CASSSTARGSGANVLTF,TGTGCCAGTAGTTCAACCGCCAGGGGGTCTGGGGCCAACGTCCTGACTTTC
TRBD2,TRBJ2-1,.,TRBV28,CASSFQSGSKNEQFF,TGTGCCAGCAGTTTCCAAAGCGGGAGTAAGAATGAGCAGTTCTTC
.,TRBJ2-1,once,TRBV19,CASSRYEEVEQFF,TGTGCCAGTAGTCGCTATGAAGAAGTTGAGCAGTTCTTC
.,TRBJ2-1,.,TRBV6-5,CASSRRAAGNEQFF,TGTGCCAGCAGTAGGCGGGCGGCCGGGAATGAGCAGTTCTTC
.,TRBJ1-1,.,TRBV20-1,CSSYNELGAFF,TGCAGTTCTTACAACGAATTAGGGGCTTTCTTT
TRBD1,TRBJ2-7,once,TRBV18,CASSPVGQGREQYF,TGTGCCAGCTCACCAGTGGGACAGGGTCGGGAGCAGTACTTC
TRBD1,TRBJ1-2,.,TRBV5-6,CASSSPDSGQGLYGYTF,TGTGCCAGCAGCTCGCCCGACTCGGGACAGGGGTTGTATGGCTACACCTTC
TRBD2,TRBJ2-1,.,TRBV4-1,CASSRTSGISYNEQFF,TGCGCCAGCAGCAGGACTAGCGGGATCTCCTACAATGAGCAGTTCTTC
.,TRBJ1-2,.,TRBV5-1,CASSERGLGSNYGYTF,TGCGCCAGCAGCGAGCGGGGCTTAGGATCTAACTATGGCTACACCTTC
.,TRBJ2-2,.,TRBV9,CASSATVGDTGELFF,TGTGCCAGCAGCGCAACAGTCGGGGATACCGGGGAGCTGTTTTTT
.,TRBJ1-5,.,TRBV5-6,CASSSGPNQPQHF,TGTGCCAGCAGTTCCGGTCCCAATCAGCCCCAGCATTTT
.,TRBJ1-1,.,TRBV28,CASSLVLMGTEAFF,TGTGCCAGCAGCCTGGTCCTAATGGGGACTGAAGCTTTCTTT
.,TRBJ2-4,.,TRBV7-2,CASSYELAKNIQYF,TGTGCCAGCAGCTACGAACTGGCCAAAAACATTCAGTACTTC
.,TRBJ1-4,.,TRBV28,CASSTLRSANEKLFF,TGTGCCAGCAGTACCCTAAGGTCGGCTAATGAAAAACTGTTTTTT
.,TRBJ1-5,.,TRBV6-1,CASSEMSGNQPQHF,TGTGCCAGCAGTGAGATGTCCGGCAATCAGCCCCAGCATTTT
TRBD2,TRBJ2-5,.,TRBV27,CASAVRPSGRETQYF,TGTGCCAGCGCTGTCCGGCCTAGCGGTCGGGAGACCCAGTACTTC
.,TRBJ1-1,.,TRBV19,CASSVRPGTTEAFF,TGTGCCAGTAGCGTAAGACCGGGAACCACTGAAGCTTTCTTT
TRBD2,TRBJ2-1,.,TRBV19,CASSLGGFDEQFF,TGTGCCAGTAGTCTGGGGGGGTTCGATGAGCAGTTCTTC
TRBD1,TRBJ1-2,.,TRBV5-1,CASSLTAGGAEGYTF,TGCGCCAGCAGCTTAACCGCAGGGGGCGCGGAAGGCTACACCTTC
.,TRBJ2-7,once,TRBV6-6,CASRDLSSYEQYF,TGTGCCAGCCGGGACTTGAGCTCCTACGAGCAGTACTTC
.,TRBJ2-1,.,TRBV6-5,CASRDGYNEQFF,TGTGCCAGCAGAGACGGCTACAATGAGCAGTTCTTC
.,TRBJ2-3,.,TRBV3-1/TRBV3-2,CASKHKSTDTQYF,TGTGCCAGCAAACACAAGTCCACAGATACGCAGTATTTT
TRBD1,TRBJ1-2,.,TRBV5-4,CASSLVQGAREGYTF,TGTGCCAGCAGCTTGGTACAGGGGGCGAGAGAGGGCTACACCTTC
.,TRBJ2-3,.,TRBV5-1,CASSLGHRSDTQYF,TGCGCCAGCAGCTTGGGACATCGGTCAGATACGCAGTATTTT
.,TRBJ1-1,.,TRBV10-1,CASSPEGRSTEAFF,TGCGCCAGCAGTCCCGAGGGTCGTAGCACTGAAGCTTTCTTT
TRBD1,TRBJ2-5,.,TRBV9,CASSDPRDREFEETQYF,TGTGCCAGCAGCGACCCACGGGACAGGGAGTTCGAGGAGACCCAGTACTTC
TRBD1,TRBJ1-6,.,TRBV3-1/TRBV3-2,CASSQGTGKNSPLHF,TGTGCCAGCAGCCAAGGGACAGGGAAAAATTCACCCCTCCACTTT